One sample yielded the 32 T cell receptor beta chains listed below, sequenced in a study of metastatic and nonmetastatic thyroid tumors (dated by TCRdb to 2020 to 2021). Libraries were prepared through PCR. Sequencing was carried out with an Illumina HiSeq 4000. In TCRdb, the public reads were trimmed at Q25 with fastp and aligned with MiXCR, with productive beta chains retained. The table for this sample lists under 8,000 clones; roughly 29% of them were counted only once. Of the sample, roughly 15% is held by the ten largest clones. No patient had received any treatment before thyroid surgery. Material for sequencing was adjacent normal tissue. Source of these receptors: a female donor with papillary thyroid cancer or a benign thyroid nodule (not recorded which). Some clones in this sample may be carry-over from other donors' samples.

As for this clone: The junction and the germline gene differ at one end; a read error may be behind it. This chain links TRBV2 with TRBJ2-3; D call uncertain. CDR3 length: 16 amino acids. Per germline, CDR1 SNHLY and CDR2 FYNNEI. The CDR3 DNA follows: TGTGACAGCAGTTTCCTGACACACCCGAGCACGTATACGCAGTATTTT. Amino acids: CDSSFLTHPSTYTQYF.

To note about this clone: Compared with germline, one end of the junction differs, possibly owing to a read error. CDR3 protein: CASSQAFGTSDEQYF. The CDR3, as DNA: TGTGCCAGCAGCCAAGCATTTGGGACCTCCGACGAGCAGTACTTC. The chain combines TRBV4-2 with TRBJ2-7; tentatively, D is TRBD1 or TRBD2 (5 bases each). The CDR3 is 15 amino acids. CDR1 is LGHNA, CDR2 YNFKEQ, per germline.

This clone was found a few times. One end of the junction does not line up with germline, which may come from a read error. This chain links TRBV12-3 or TRBV12-4 with TRBJ1-1, with 7 bases aligning to TRBD1. This CDR3 has 15 residues. CDR3 protein: CAGSLDRAGDTEDFF. The CDR3 DNA reads TGTGCAGGCAGTTTAGACAGGGCAGGGGACACTGAAGATTTCTTT.

This clone was observed a handful of times. V is TRBV6-1 and J is TRBJ1-1; D is undetermined. The CDR3 sequence is 15 residues long. The germline CDR1 and CDR2 sequences are MNHNS and SASEGT. V was cut by 1 base and J by 0 bases, with 9 bases left in between. In nucleotides, the CDR3 is TGTGCCAGCAGTGAAGTCGTAGCTATGAACACTGAAGCTTTCTTT. Translation gives CASSEVVAMNTEAFF.

This clone was detected a few times. The conserved phenylalanine or tryptophan is not found at the CDR3 terminus, so this likely reflects a read error. The DNA is omitted, as the CDR3 cannot be located on it reliably, and the CDR3 follows TCRdb's listing. V and J are TRBV12-3 or TRBV12-4 and TRBJ1-2. The length of the CDR3 is 12 amino acids, counting both ends. The CDR3 reads CASSNREGAYNL.

The table lists this clone with a few counts. Distinct nucleotide sequences in the sample also encode this CDR3. This chain uses TRBV29-1 with TRBJ2-5; 10 positions match TRBD2. The CDR3 runs to 16 residues. The germline CDR1 and CDR2 sequences are SQVTM and ANQGSEA. J gave up 5 bases and V 3 bases, and 12 bases lay outside the gene matches. CDR3 sequence: CSVELTSGGARETQYF. The CDR3 DNA sequence: TGCAGCGTTGAGCTCACCAGCGGGGGGGCACGCGAGACCCAGTACTTC. Filled out from reference TRBV29-1 and TRBJ2-5, the complete variable domain reads SAVISQKPSRDICQRGTSLTIQCQVDSQVTMMFWYRQQPGQSLTLIATANQGSEATYESGFVIDKFPISRPNLTFSTLTVSNMSPEDSSIYLCSVELTSGGARETQYFGPGTRLLVL.

The J gene is TRBJ2-3, the V gene TRBV4-1, with 16 bases matching TRBD2. The V segment lost 3 bases and the J segment 4 bases; nucleotides outside the gene matches: 13. Germline loops: CDR1 MGHRA, CDR2 YSYEKL. The CDR3 is 20 residues long. The CDR3 is CASSQPGLAGGKGGADTQYF. The CDR3 DNA sequence: TGCGCCAGCAGCCAGCCGGGACTAGCGGGGGGGAAAGGCGGGGCAGATACGCAGTATTTT.

This clone rates as medium-sized (0.01 to 0.1%). This chain uses TRBV6-5 with TRBJ1-1, with 9 bases matching TRBD1. CDR1 and CDR2 (germline): MNHEY, SVGAGI. Germline trimming cut 2 bases from V and 7 bases from J; bases unmatched to any gene: 2. The CDR3 contains 13 residues. The CDR3 region is CASSYNRGHEAFF. CDR3 nucleotide sequence: TGTGCCAGCAGTTACAACAGGGGGCATGAAGCTTTCTTT.

The V gene is TRBV2, the J gene TRBJ2-7; 10 nucleotides line up with TRBD1. This CDR3 has 16 amino acids. CDR1 SNHLY and CDR2 FYNNEI come from the germline V gene. J was trimmed by 3 bases and V by 6 bases; bases with no gene match: 11. The CDR3 DNA reads TGTGCCAGCAGAGAGGCCGGGACAGGGGTTGGCTACGAGCAGTACTTC. Residues: CASREAGTGVGYEQYF. The full variable domain, with the rest looked up from reference TRBV2 and TRBJ2-7, is EPEVTQTPSHQVTQMGQEVILRCVPISNHLYFYWYRQILGQKVEFLVSFYNNEISEKSEIFDDQFSVERPDGSNFTLKIRSTKLEDSAMYFCASREAGTGVGYEQYFGPGTRLTVT.

This clone was recorded many times. This sequence joins TRBV10-3 and TRBJ2-4, with 7 bases aligning to TRBD2. V dropped 10 bases and J dropped 2; count of bases not matched to a gene: 14. The CDR3 is made up of 16 amino acids. Germline V CDR1 and CDR2: ENHRY, SYGVKD. DNA of the CDR3: TGTGCCACTTCCGACGCAGGGCGGGGGACCAAAAACATTCAGTACTTC. Protein product: CATSDAGRGTKNIQYF.

A few counts support this clone. The chain joins TRBV6-1 to TRBJ2-7, with D possibly being TRBD1 or TRBD2 (5 bases each). V was pared by 5 bases and J by 2 bases, with 22 bases between. The germline CDR1 and CDR2 sequences are MNHNS and SASEGT. The CDR3 has 17 amino acids. In DNA form, the CDR3 reads TGTGCCAGCAGTACTAGTCCAAGTAACACGGGACCCTACGAGCAGTACTTC. Protein product: CASSTSPSNTGPYEQYF.

The genes are TRBV6-1 and TRBJ1-2; no firm D call. The CDR3 is 12 amino acids. Germline-derived CDR1 and CDR2 are MNHNS and SASEGT. The V end was cut by 6 bases, the J end by 3 bases, with 8 bases between. The DNA for the CDR3 is TGTGCCAGCAGCATTTCGGACTATGGCTACACCTTC. This codes for CASSISDYGYTF.

J is TRBJ2-7 and V is TRBV4-1; 8 nucleotides align to TRBD1. From germline, CDR1 is MGHRA and CDR2 YSYEKL. The CDR3 consists of 16 residues. J lost 3 bases, V lost 0 bases, and 7 bases had no gene match. Written as DNA, the CDR3 is TGCGCCAGCAGCCAAGATCTATACAGGGGGATCTACGAGCAGTACTTC. This encodes CASSQDLYRGIYEQYF.

The chain recombines TRBV27 with TRBJ2-7, with TRBD2 identical over 10 bases. Unmatched junction bases numbered 10, after V lost 4 bases and J lost 1 base. The CDR3 covers 17 residues. Germline assignment: CDR1 MNHEY and CDR2 SMNVEV (reference sequence). DNA for the CDR3: TGTGCCAGCAGTTCCGGATCCGGGACTAGCGTATCCTACGAGCAGTACTTC. Translated: CASSSGSGTSVSYEQYF.

This chain connects TRBV20-1 to TRBJ1-2; D not resolved. The germline CDR1 and CDR2 sequences are DFQATT and SNEGSKA (reference sequence). V was pared by 0 bases and J by 4 bases, with 15 bases between. The CDR3 runs 15 residues. The CDR3 DNA reads TGCAGTGCTAGAGATGCCGCGGGAGGCTTCTATGGCTACACCTTC. Its translation is CSARDAAGGFYGYTF.

The V gene is TRBV20-1, the J gene TRBJ2-1; 10 nucleotides match TRBD1. From germline, CDR1 is DFQATT and CDR2 SNEGSKA (reference sequence). V lost 4 bases to trimming and J lost 7 bases; unmatched junction nucleotides: 4. This CDR3 has 13 residues. This CDR3 reads CSAKRTGGNEQFF. CDR3 coding DNA: TGCAGTGCTAAGCGGACAGGGGGGAATGAGCAGTTCTTC.

The chain employs TRBV7-2 and TRBJ2-7; 8 nucleotides match TRBD1. The CDR3 spans 15 residues. CDR1 SGHTA and CDR2 FQGNSA come from the germline V gene. The junction had 7 bases not matched to a gene; V was cut back by 3 bases and J by 3 bases. Here the CDR3 DNA reads TGTGCCAGCAGCTTCTCCGGACAGGGTTACTACGAGCAGTACTTC. It codes for CASSFSGQGYYEQYF.

By frequency in the sample, this clone is large (0.1 to 1%). This chain joins TRBV6-1 and TRBJ2-1; D gene uncertain. Trimming shortened V by 4 bases and J by 10 bases, and 11 bases separated the two germline ends. The CDR3 is made up of 12 amino acids. CDR1 is MNHNS and CDR2 is SASEGT in the germline V gene. The CDR3 region has the DNA TGTGCCAGCAGTGGACAAGCCGTGGAGCAGTTCTTC. Its protein product is CASSGQAVEQFF.

The chain uses TRBV14 and TRBJ2-5; D ambiguous. Germline V gene data show CDR1 as SGHDN and CDR2 as FVKESK. V was pared by 0 bases and J by 2 bases, with 10 bases between. The CDR3 has 15 amino acids. The CDR3 DNA reads as TGTGCCAGCAGCCAAGAAATGGGGTCACAAGAGACCCAGTACTTC. Translated: CASSQEMGSQETQYF.

The gene calls are TRBV7-2 and TRBJ1-6; no definite D call. The CDR3 extends over 15 amino acids. Germline values: CDR1 SGHTA, CDR2 FQGNSA. V shed 2 bases and J shed 0 bases, with 5 bases lying between them. This CDR3 reads CASSLQSSYNSPLHF. CDR3 DNA sequence: TGTGCCAGCAGCTTACAAAGCTCCTATAATTCACCCCTCCACTTT.

CDR3 bases: TGTGCCAGCAGTTTAGGGACTAGCGGGGAGCAGTTCTTC. Amino acids: CASSLGTSGEQFF. J is TRBJ2-1 and V is TRBV28; 12 nucleotides agree with TRBD2. With V trimmed by 2 bases and J by 10 bases, 0 bases remained unmatched. The CDR3 is made up of 13 amino acids. Per the germline V gene, CDR1 is MDHEN and CDR2 is SYDVKM.

This clone is categorized as large. The chain couples TRBV28 to TRBJ2-7; TRBD1 agrees at 9 bases. With V trimmed by 5 bases and J by 5 bases, 10 bases remained unmatched. The CDR3 has 15 residues. Germline lookup yields CDR1 MDHEN and CDR2 SYDVKM. DNA for the CDR3: TGTGCCAGCAGTGCACCCGGGACAGGGCCTGACGAGCAGTACTTC. Its translation is CASSAPGTGPDEQYF.

This clone was recorded a few times. J is TRBJ2-1 and V is TRBV2; the match to TRBD2 covers 8 bases. Germline CDR1 SNHLY, CDR2 FYNNEI. CDR3 size: 13 residues. J lost 3 bases, V lost 6 bases, and 1 base had no gene match. The chain's CDR3 is CASRLAVYNEQFF. The CDR3 nucleotides are TGTGCCAGCAGACTAGCGGTCTACAATGAGCAGTTCTTC.

This sequence joins TRBV4-1 and TRBJ2-6, with D uncertain. The V gene's germline CDR1 is MGHRA and CDR2 YSYEKL. The CDR3 has 15 residues. V lost 2 bases to trimming and J lost 4 bases, with 9 bases between them. Written as DNA, the CDR3 is TGCGCCAGCAGCCAATCCGAATCCGGGGCCAACGTCCTGACTTTC. Encoded protein: CASSQSESGANVLTF.

The V call is TRBV6-1, the J call TRBJ1-3, with D unresolved. This CDR3 is built from 15 residues. In germline, CDR1 is MNHNS, CDR2 SASEGT. V lost 1 base to trimming and J lost 0 bases, with 7 bases between them. In nucleotides, the CDR3 is TGTGCCAGCAGTGAAGGGCCCAGCTCTGGAAACACCATATATTTT. Translation gives CASSEGPSSGNTIYF.

The chain is built from TRBV9 and TRBJ2-2; 8 positions match TRBD2. CDR1 is SGDLS and CDR2 is YYNGEE in the germline V gene. V was pared by 1 base and J by 5 bases, with 10 bases of the junction left unmatched. The CDR3 spans 17 residues. DNA of the CDR3: TGTGCCAGCAGCGTACCCCCGGGACTAGGGGAAACCGGGGAGCTGTTTTTT. It yields the protein CASSVPPGLGETGELFF.

A few counts support this clone. The chain couples TRBV28 to TRBJ2-6; D is ambiguous. Germline V lookup: CDR1 MDHEN, CDR2 SYDVKM. This CDR3 spans 15 amino acids. V lost 3 bases to trimming and J lost 1 base, with 7 bases between them. CDR3 nucleotide sequence: TGTGCCAGCAGTTTGATAGGGTCTGGGGCCAACGTCCTGACTTTC. This gives the protein CASSLIGSGANVLTF.

This sequence joins TRBV20-1 and TRBJ1-1, with D possibly TRBD1 on 5 matching bases. This CDR3 comprises 13 residues. Germline V lookup: CDR1 DFQATT, CDR2 SNEGSKA (reference sequence). CDR3 bases: TGCAGAGGAGGGGCTATAGGGAACACTGAAGCTTTCTTT. Translating gives CRGGAIGNTEAFF.

For this clone: The junction differs from germline at one of its ends, possibly a read error. V usage is TRBV28 and J usage is TRBJ1-2, with 7 bases aligning to TRBD1. The CDR3 has 17 residues. Germline V lookup: CDR1 MDHEN, CDR2 SYDVKM. This chain's CDR3 is CACSSGQASLANYGYTF. CDR3 nucleotides: TGTGCCTGCAGTTCAGGACAGGCGTCGCTTGCTAACTATGGCTACACCTTC.

In its sample, this clone was seen a few times. The chain joins TRBV12-3 or TRBV12-4 to TRBJ2-2; unclear D gene. V was shortened by 4 bases and J by 5 bases, with 5 bases between the two germline ends. The CDR3 is 12 amino acids. The CDR3 sequence: CASSYRTGELFF. CDR3 nucleotides: TGTGCCAGCAGTTATAGGACCGGGGAGCTGTTTTTT.

The chain uses TRBV20-1 and TRBJ1-4; D gene uncertain. V lost 0 bases to trimming and J lost 4 bases, with 15 bases between them. Looked up from germline, CDR1 is DFQATT and CDR2 is SNEGSKA (reference sequence). This CDR3 comprises 16 residues. The chain's CDR3 is CSARDPRYSSNEKLFF. Here the CDR3 DNA reads TGCAGTGCTAGAGATCCCCGATACTCGAGTAATGAAAAACTGTTTTTT.

The CDR3 DNA follows: TGCAGTGCTACAGACGGCGATGGGGGTCAGCCCCAGCATTTT. Protein: CSATDGDGGQPQHF. The chain recombines TRBV20-1 with TRBJ1-5; D may be TRBD1 (5 bases). CDR1 is DFQATT and CDR2 is SNEGSKA in the germline V gene (reference sequence). V gave up 4 bases and J gave up 6 bases, with 16 bases separating them. The CDR3 runs 14 residues.